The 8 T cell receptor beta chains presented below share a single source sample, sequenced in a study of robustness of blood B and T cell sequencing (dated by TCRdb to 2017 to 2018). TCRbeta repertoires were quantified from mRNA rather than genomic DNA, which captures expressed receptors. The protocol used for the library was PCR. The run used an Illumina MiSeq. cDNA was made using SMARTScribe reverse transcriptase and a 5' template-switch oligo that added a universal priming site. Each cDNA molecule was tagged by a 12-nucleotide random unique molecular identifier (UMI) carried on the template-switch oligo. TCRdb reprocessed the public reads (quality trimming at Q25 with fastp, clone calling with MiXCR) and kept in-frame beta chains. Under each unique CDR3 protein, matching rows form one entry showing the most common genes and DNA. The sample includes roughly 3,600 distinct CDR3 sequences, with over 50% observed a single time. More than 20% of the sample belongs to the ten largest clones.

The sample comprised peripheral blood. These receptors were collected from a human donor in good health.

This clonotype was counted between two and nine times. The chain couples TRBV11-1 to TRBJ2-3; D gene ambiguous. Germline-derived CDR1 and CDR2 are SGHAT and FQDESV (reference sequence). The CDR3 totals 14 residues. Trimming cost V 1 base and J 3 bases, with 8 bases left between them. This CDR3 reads CASSLDLGTDTQYF. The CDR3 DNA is TGTGCCAGCAGCTTAGACTTAGGGACAGATACGCAGTATTTT.

The CDR3 loop reads CATSAGDRYTEAFF. The CDR3 region has the DNA TGTGCCACCAGTGCAGGGGACCGATACACTGAAGCTTTCTTT. This chain uses TRBV24-1 with TRBJ1-1, with D perhaps matching TRBD1 (6 bases). The germline CDR1 and CDR2 sequences are KGHDR and SFDVKD. Trimming pared 5 bases from V and 3 bases from J, leaving 12 bases between. The CDR3 has 14 residues.

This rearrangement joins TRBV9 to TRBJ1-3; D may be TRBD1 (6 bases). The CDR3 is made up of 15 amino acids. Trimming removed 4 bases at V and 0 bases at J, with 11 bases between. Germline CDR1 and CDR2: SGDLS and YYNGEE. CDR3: CASSIQGRSGNTIYF. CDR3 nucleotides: TGTGCCAGCAGCATCCAGGGGCGCTCTGGAAACACCATATATTTT.

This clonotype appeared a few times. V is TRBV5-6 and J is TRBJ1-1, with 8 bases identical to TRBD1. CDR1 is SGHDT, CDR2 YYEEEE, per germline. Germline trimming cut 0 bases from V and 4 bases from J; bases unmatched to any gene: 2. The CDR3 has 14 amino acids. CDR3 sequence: CASSLGQGATEAFF. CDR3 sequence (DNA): TGTGCCAGCAGCTTGGGGCAGGGGGCCACTGAAGCTTTCTTT.

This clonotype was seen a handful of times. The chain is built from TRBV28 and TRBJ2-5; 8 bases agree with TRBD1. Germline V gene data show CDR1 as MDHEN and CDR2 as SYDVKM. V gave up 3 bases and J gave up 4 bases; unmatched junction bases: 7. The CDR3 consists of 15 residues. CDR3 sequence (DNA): TGTGCCAGCAGTTTTCTAGGACAGGGAGGAGAGACCCAGTACTTC. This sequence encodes CASSFLGQGGETQYF.

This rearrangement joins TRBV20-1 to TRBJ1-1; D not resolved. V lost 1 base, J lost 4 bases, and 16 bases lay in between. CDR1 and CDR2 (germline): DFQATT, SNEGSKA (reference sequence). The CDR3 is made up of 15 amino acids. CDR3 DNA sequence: TGCAGTGCTAGAGTTGTGGACCGTGGTGGCACTGAAGCTTTCTTT. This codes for CSARVVDRGGTEAFF.

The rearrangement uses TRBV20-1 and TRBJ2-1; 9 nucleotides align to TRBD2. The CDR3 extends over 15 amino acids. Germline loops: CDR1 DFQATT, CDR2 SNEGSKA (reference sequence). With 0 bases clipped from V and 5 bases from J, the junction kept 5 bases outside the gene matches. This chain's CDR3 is CSARDLSGGNNEQFF. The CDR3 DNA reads TGCAGTGCTAGAGATCTCAGCGGGGGGAACAATGAGCAGTTCTTC.

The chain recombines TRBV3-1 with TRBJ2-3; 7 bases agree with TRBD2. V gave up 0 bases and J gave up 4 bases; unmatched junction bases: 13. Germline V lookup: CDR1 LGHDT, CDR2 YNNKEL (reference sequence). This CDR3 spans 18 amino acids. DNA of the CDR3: TGTGCCAGCAGCCAAGATAATCTCCGCGGGGGAGGTGCAGATACGCAGTATTTT. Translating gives CASSQDNLRGGGADTQYF.